One sample yielded the 16 T cell receptor beta chains listed below, sequenced in a study of cytomegalovirus exposure and HLA in healthy donors (dated by TCRdb to about 2017). Libraries were made using the immunoSEQ multiplex PCR assay. The multiplex PCR relied on a mix of 60 forward primers for TCR Vbeta segments and 13 reverse primers for TCR Jbeta segments. TCRdb stores this immuneACCESS table with in-frame sequences only. Part of the clones is absent; in the studies checked, under half of the shortfall reflects unresolved V genes, and no reason is known for the rest. Across this sample there are roughly 120,000 clones, with over 70% seen only once. The ten most abundant clones make up about 4% of the sample. Material: PBMCs. Every receptor here comes from a woman aged 40 to 50 in good health and CMV-seropositive.

The CDR3 DNA sequence: TGTGCCACCAGCAGAGATCCTTCCAATTCACCCCTCCACTTT. This encodes CATSRDPSNSPLHF. V is TRBV15 and J is TRBJ1-6; D gene uncertain. The V end lost 0 bases, the J end lost 7 bases, and 7 bases lay between the germline ends. Germline V gives CDR1 LNHNV, CDR2 YYDKDF (reference sequence). This CDR3 has 14 residues.

V and J are TRBV7-9 and TRBJ1-6; D gene unclear. Germline-derived CDR1 and CDR2 are SEHNR and FQNEAQ (reference sequence). The CDR3 runs to 13 residues. Between the trimmed V and J ends, which lost 10 bases and 7 bases, there was a span of 14 bases. This CDR3 reads CAMGSGKNSPLHF. The CDR3 DNA is TGTGCCATGGGGTCGGGGAAGAATTCACCCCTCCACTTT. Looking up the rest from reference TRBV7-9 and TRBJ1-6 gives the full variable domain: DTGVSQNPRHKITKRGQNVTFRCDPISEHNRLYWYRQTLGQGPEFLTYFQNEAQLEKSRLLSDRFSAERPKGSFSTLEIQRTEQGDSAMYLCAMGSGKNSPLHFGNGTRLTVT.

This clone showed up just once. The gene calls are TRBV7-8 and TRBJ1-5; 10 bases match TRBD1. V lost 2 bases to trimming and J lost 6 bases; unmatched junction nucleotides: 4. The CDR3 is 15 residues long. The germline gives CDR1 SGHVS, CDR2 FQNEAQ. CDR3 amino acids: CASSLRDRGLQPQHF. The CDR3 DNA sequence: TGTGCCAGCAGCTTACGCGACAGGGGGCTTCAGCCCCAGCATTTT. Full variable domain (rest looked up from reference TRBV7-8 and TRBJ1-5): GAGVSQSPRYKVAKRGQDVALRCDPISGHVSLFWYQQALGQGPEFLTYFQNEAQLDKSGLPSDRFFAERPEGSVSTLKIQRTQQEDSAVYLCASSLRDRGLQPQHFGDGTRLSIL.

The chain couples TRBV6-6 to TRBJ2-1; 11 positions agree with TRBD2. CDR1 is MNHNY and CDR2 is SVGAGI in the germline V gene (reference sequence). V lost 5 bases, J lost 3 bases, and 3 bases stayed unmatched. This CDR3 is built from 15 residues. The CDR3 reads CASSRLAGLYNEQFF. The CDR3 coding sequence is TGTGCCAGCAGTCGACTAGCGGGGCTCTACAATGAGCAGTTCTTC.

The rearrangement links TRBV7-2 to TRBJ2-7; TRBD2 is a possible D gene (6 bases). The CDR3 contains 15 residues. Germline V gene data show CDR1 as SGHTA and CDR2 as FQGNSA. The V end was cut by 6 bases, the J end by 2 bases, with 17 bases between. CDR3 protein: CASSLDYSVTYEQYF. The CDR3 DNA reads TGTGCCAGCAGTCTGGACTACTCCGTGACCTACGAGCAGTACTTC.

This chain links TRBV7-9 with TRBJ1-6; the match to TRBD1 covers 7 bases. CDR1 is SEHNR, CDR2 FQNEAQ, per germline (reference sequence). Trimming removed 1 base from V and 0 bases from J; junction bases left unmatched: 0. The CDR3 runs to 16 residues. Here the CDR3 DNA reads TGTGCCAGCAGCTTAGGGACAGGCTCCTATAATTCACCCCTCCACTTT. Protein sequence: CASSLGTGSYNSPLHF. Full variable domain (remainder filled in from reference TRBV7-9 and TRBJ1-6): DTGVSQNPRHKITKRGQNVTFRCDPISEHNRLYWYRQTLGQGPEFLTYFQNEAQLEKSRLLSDRFSAERPKGSFSTLEIQRTEQGDSAMYLCASSLGTGSYNSPLHFGNGTRLTVT.

The chain combines TRBV21-1 with TRBJ1-2. TRBV21-1 is assigned pseudogene status. The CDR3 runs 17 residues. The DNA for the CDR3 is TGTGCCAGCAGCAAAGAAGGTAGGAGGGTCAGATCCTATGGCTACACCTTC. Protein: CASSKEGRRVRSYGYTF.

The chain employs TRBV11-2 and TRBJ1-2; 8 nucleotides agree with TRBD1. CDR1 SGHAT and CDR2 FQNNGV come from the germline V gene. With V trimmed by 3 bases and J by 7 bases, 4 bases remained unmatched. The CDR3 sequence is 13 residues long. CDR3 region: CASSFSRGLGYTF. The CDR3 coding sequence is TGTGCCAGCAGCTTTTCCAGGGGGCTTGGCTACACCTTC.

The rearrangement uses TRBV5-4 and TRBJ2-2, with 8 bases matching TRBD1. Germline-derived CDR1 and CDR2 are SGHNT and YYREEE (reference sequence). V lost 3 bases to trimming and J lost 3 bases; unmatched junction nucleotides: 7. The CDR3 is 16 amino acids. The CDR3 sequence is CASSSSDRGHTGELFF. Here the CDR3 DNA reads TGTGCCAGCAGCTCTTCCGACAGGGGTCACACCGGGGAGCTGTTTTTT.

This sequence joins TRBV7-3 and TRBJ1-3, with 9 nucleotides matching TRBD1. Gene TRBJ2-2 matches the end of the DNA better, so the J call may be wrong. Germline values: CDR1 SGHTA, CDR2 FQGTGA. The CDR3 runs 15 residues. The CDR3 DNA reads TGTGCCAGCAGCTTGACAGGGGGTAACACCGGGGAGCTGTTTTTT. This encodes CASSLTGGNTGELFF.

The chain has TRBV5-1 and TRBJ2-1; 7 bases are a match to TRBD2. There are 16 residues in the CDR3. After removal of 3 bases from V and 9 bases from J, the junction contained 15 bases not matched to a gene. Per the germline V gene, CDR1 is SGHRS and CDR2 is YFSETQ. The CDR3 DNA sequence: TGCGCCAGCAGCTCGGGGAGGGGAACTGTGGGAGGTGAGCAGTTCTTC. Its translation: CASSSGRGTVGGEQFF.

The genes are TRBV7-6 and TRBJ2-1; D not resolved. From germline, CDR1 is SGHVS and CDR2 FNYEAQ. Between the trimmed V and J ends, which lost 1 base and 5 bases, there was a span of 9 bases. This CDR3 has 14 amino acids. The CDR3 loop is CASSLGADNNEQFF. DNA for the CDR3: TGTGCCAGCAGCTTAGGCGCAGACAACAATGAGCAGTTCTTC. Full variable domain (rest looked up from reference TRBV7-6 and TRBJ2-1): GAGVSQSPRYKVTKRGQDVALRCDPISGHVSLYWYRQALGQGPEFLTYFNYEAQQDKSGLPNDRFSAERPEGSISTLTIQRTEQRDSAMYRCASSLGADNNEQFFGPGTRLTVL.

This clone was seen a handful of times. The chain joins TRBV5-1 to TRBJ2-1; TRBD2 matches at 7 bases. Per germline, CDR1 SGHRS and CDR2 YFSETQ. The trim removed 5 bases at V and 8 bases at J, leaving 4 bases unmatched. The CDR3 runs to 12 residues. CDR3 protein: CASRWGRDEQFF. The DNA for the CDR3 is TGCGCCAGCAGGTGGGGGAGGGATGAGCAGTTCTTC.

The V call is TRBV4-3, the J call TRBJ1-5; a weak D match, TRBD1 (6 bases). This CDR3 contains 15 residues. Germline V CDR1 and CDR2: LGHNA, YSLEER. The germline V and J ends were trimmed by 1 base and 4 bases, with 11 bases remaining between them. The CDR3 DNA reads TGCGCCAGCAGCCAAGGGTACAGGGTAAATCAGCCCCAGCATTTT. Amino acids: CASSQGYRVNQPQHF.

The gene calls are TRBV9 and TRBJ2-2; the D gene is possibly TRBD1 (5 bases). CDR3 length: 16 residues. V was cut by 4 bases and J by 2 bases, with 15 bases left in between. Germline V gives CDR1 SGDLS, CDR2 YYNGEE. The CDR3 nucleotides read TGTGCCAGCAGCTCCCGGCAGACAGTTAACACCGGGGAGCTGTTTTTT. Amino acid sequence: CASSSRQTVNTGELFF.

This clone was recorded once. J is TRBJ2-5 and V is TRBV2, with TRBD1 matching 12 bases. The J call could be wrong; TRBJ2-7 is a better fit for the DNA end. Germline assignment: CDR1 SNHLY and CDR2 FYNNEI. The CDR3 runs to 12 residues. The CDR3 loop is CATGTGGVEQYF. CDR3 in DNA: TGTGCCACCGGGACAGGGGGCGTCGAGCAGTACTTC.